This passage covers 32 T cell receptor beta chains from one sample sequenced in a study of early T cells in non-severe SARS-CoV-2 infection. TCRdb redid the calling of the 5' RACE reads with MiXCR, one entry per CDR3 protein. The table has 65,000 to 80,000 distinct CDR3 sequences, 9.5% to 15% seen once. Input material: whole blood. The receptor set was obtained from an adult who was a healthcare worker with PCR-confirmed SARS-CoV-2 infection or an uninfected control (not recorded which).

This chain links TRBV3-1 with TRBJ1-2; the D gene is possibly TRBD1 (6 bases). This CDR3 region has 14 residues. Germline V gene sequence: CDR1 LGHDT, CDR2 YNNKEL (reference sequence). Trimming cost V 7 bases and J 2 bases, with 14 bases left between them. The chain's CDR3 is CASTLLGANYGYTF. Here the CDR3 DNA reads TGTGCCAGCACTTTGCTGGGGGCGAACTATGGCTACACCTTC. Supplemented by reference TRBV3-1 and TRBJ1-2, the full variable domain reads DTAVSQTPKYLVTQMGNDKSIKCEQNLGHDTMYWYKQDSKKFLKIMFSYNNKELIINETVPNRFSPKSPDKAHLNLHINSLELGDSAVYFCASTLLGANYGYTFGSGTRLTVV.

This clonotype was observed many times. The genes are TRBV15 and TRBJ2-6; 9 bases agree with TRBD1. This CDR3 region has 16 residues. The V gene end was trimmed by 5 bases and the J gene end by 2 bases; junction bases not matched to a gene: 4. The germline V gene encodes CDR1 LNHNV and CDR2 YYDKDF (reference sequence). DNA for the CDR3: TGTGCCACCAGCTGGGGACAGGGCGCTGGGGCCAACGTCCTGACTTTC. Translating gives CATSWGQGAGANVLTF.

This clonotype has more than one count but fewer than ten. The rearrangement links TRBV20-1 to TRBJ2-4; D call uncertain. There are 13 residues in the CDR3. Trimming pared 4 bases from V and 1 base from J, leaving 8 bases between. CDR1 and CDR2 (germline): DFQATT, SNEGSKA (reference sequence). CDR3 DNA sequence: TGCAGTGCTACCTTCAGGGCCAAAAACATTCAGTACTTC. Protein: CSATFRAKNIQYF.

CDR3 amino acids: CASSWGRTYEQYF. The CDR3, as DNA: TGTGCCAGCAGCTGGGGGCGTACCTACGAGCAGTACTTC. This chain connects TRBV7-9 to TRBJ2-7; D might be TRBD1 (6 bases). Germline lookup yields CDR1 SEHNR and CDR2 FQNEAQ (reference sequence). V lost 4 bases and J lost 2, with 9 bases in between. The CDR3 covers 13 residues.

There are a few counts of this clonotype. The chain employs TRBV2 and TRBJ1-2; D is unresolved. Germline V gives CDR1 SNHLY, CDR2 FYNNEI. Trimming removed 1 base at V and 8 bases at J, with 8 bases between. The CDR3 contains 12 residues. Written as DNA, the CDR3 is TGTGCCAGCAGTGAAGGGAACCGGGGCTACACCTTC. It yields the protein CASSEGNRGYTF.

Here the CDR3 reads CASHSRANVLTF. For the CDR3, the DNA is TGTGCCAGCCATTCGAGGGCCAACGTCCTGACTTTC. The chain joins TRBV5-6 to TRBJ2-6, with D uncertain. This CDR3 region has 12 residues. The V gene's germline CDR1 is SGHDT and CDR2 YYEEEE. V was trimmed by 7 bases and J by 5 bases, leaving 7 bases between them.

This CDR3 reads CASSWTNTGELFF. CDR3 in DNA: TGTGCCAGCAGCTGGACGAACACCGGGGAGCTGTTTTTT. This rearrangement joins TRBV5-5 to TRBJ2-2; D is unclear. Germline lookup yields CDR1 SGHKS and CDR2 YYEKEE (reference sequence). The CDR3 sequence is 13 residues long. V lost 3 bases and J lost 0, with 3 bases in between.

The J gene is TRBJ2-7, the V gene TRBV24-1, with TRBD2 identical over 10 bases. This CDR3 region has 14 residues. The germline gives CDR1 KGHDR, CDR2 SFDVKD. Trimming cost V 5 bases and J 1 base; bases outside gene matches: 1. The CDR3 is CATSGSGGSYEQYF. In DNA, the CDR3 is TGTGCCACCAGTGGTAGCGGGGGGTCCTACGAGCAGTACTTC.

This clonotype turned up a few times. The V gene is TRBV7-9, the J gene TRBJ2-7; a weak D match, TRBD1 (5 bases). V was cut by 2 bases and J by 4 bases, with 12 bases left in between. The V gene's germline CDR1 is SEHNR and CDR2 FQNEAQ (reference sequence). This CDR3 spans 14 amino acids. DNA of the CDR3: TGTGCCAGCAGCTTACAGGGATCTTCGTACGAGCAGTACTTC. It codes for CASSLQGSSYEQYF. The full variable domain, in which reference TRBV7-9 and TRBJ2-7 provide the parts outside the CDR3, is DTGVSQNPRHKITKRGQNVTFRCDPISEHNRLYWYRQTLGQGPEFLTYFQNEAQLEKSRLLSDRFSAERPKGSFSTLEIQRTEQGDSAMYLCASSLQGSSYEQYFGPGTRLTVT.

In its sample, this clonotype was seen many times. The gene calls are TRBV15 and TRBJ2-7; D call uncertain. V was clipped by 0 bases and J by 3 bases, with 6 bases between them. The CDR3 is 13 residues long. Germline V gene sequence: CDR1 LNHNV, CDR2 YYDKDF (reference sequence). The CDR3 DNA is TGTGCCACCAGCAGAGATACCCTCTACGAGCAGTACTTC. As protein: CATSRDTLYEQYF.

This clonotype was recorded many times. The chain recombines TRBV11-2 with TRBJ2-5, with D possibly matching TRBD2 (5 bases). The CDR3 spans 14 residues. Germline V gene sequence: CDR1 SGHAT, CDR2 FQNNGV. V was cut by 0 bases and J by 7 bases, with 12 bases left in between. DNA for the CDR3: TGTGCCAGCAGCTTAGAAGGCCCCCGGGGGACCCAGTACTTC. Protein product: CASSLEGPRGTQYF.

This clonotype showed up just a few times. The CDR3 is CSARNNRDFQYTF. The CDR3 region has the DNA TGCAGTGCTAGAAATAACCGGGATTTTCAGTACACCTTC. The chain recombines TRBV20-1 with TRBJ1-2; D is ambiguous. The CDR3 spans 13 residues. Trimming removed 2 bases from V and 11 bases from J, with 18 bases in between. Germline CDR1 and CDR2: DFQATT and SNEGSKA (reference sequence).

This clonotype came up many times. The chain has TRBV7-2 and TRBJ1-2, with 8 bases that match TRBD1. The germline V gene encodes CDR1 SGHTA and CDR2 FQGNSA. The J segment lost 4 bases and the V segment lost 0 bases, leaving 4 bases of the junction unmatched. This CDR3 is built from 15 residues. The CDR3, as DNA: TGTGCCAGCAGCTTAGCCGGGACAGGACTCTATGGCTACACCTTC. Protein sequence: CASSLAGTGLYGYTF. Full variable domain (rest looked up from reference TRBV7-2 and TRBJ1-2): GAGVSQSPSNKVTEKGKDVELRCDPISGHTALYWYRQSLGQGLEFLIYFQGNSAPDKSGLPSDRFSAERTGGSVSTLTIQRTQQEDSAVYLCASSLAGTGLYGYTFGSGTRLTVV.

In its sample, this clonotype was seen many times. J is TRBJ2-7 and V is TRBV5-1, with D possibly TRBD2 on 6 matching bases. This CDR3 contains 15 residues. V shed 4 bases and J shed 1 base, with 15 bases lying between them. The germline gives CDR1 SGHRS, CDR2 YFSETQ. The CDR3 protein is CASSGRDLFSYEQYF. DNA of the CDR3: TGCGCCAGCAGCGGGCGGGACCTCTTTTCCTACGAGCAGTACTTC.

The chain employs TRBV5-1 and TRBJ2-7, with D uncertain. The CDR3 extends over 12 amino acids. The germline V gene has CDR1 SGHRS and CDR2 YFSETQ. V was trimmed by 5 bases and J by 5 bases, leaving 11 bases between them. The CDR3 protein is CASSKGFHEQYF. The CDR3 DNA sequence: TGCGCCAGCAGTAAAGGTTTCCACGAGCAGTACTTC.

This clonotype has ten or more counts. The chain recombines TRBV7-2 with TRBJ1-5; possibly TRBD1 for D (6 bases). This CDR3 contains 15 residues. The V and J ends lost 3 bases and 4 bases respectively, with 13 bases between them. Germline V gene lookup returns CDR1 SGHTA and CDR2 FQGNSA. CDR3 region: CASSFTGQTNQPQHF. CDR3 coding DNA: TGTGCCAGCAGCTTTACAGGGCAAACTAATCAGCCCCAGCATTTT.

This clonotype showed up many times. The chain employs TRBV12-3 or TRBV12-4 and TRBJ1-2, with D perhaps matching TRBD1 (5 bases). CDR3 size: 13 residues. Deletions cut 3 bases from V and 3 bases from J, with 8 bases between. DNA for the CDR3: TGTGCCAGCAGTTTTGGGGGTTACTATGGCTACACCTTC. Translation gives CASSFGGYYGYTF.

The V gene is TRBV6-5, the J gene TRBJ2-7; no firm D call. In germline, CDR1 is MNHEY, CDR2 SVGAGI. This CDR3 has 13 amino acids. Trimming removed 0 bases at V and 11 bases at J, with 14 bases between. The CDR3 DNA is TGTGCCAGCAGTTACTCCCCGAAAAGGCATGAGTACTTC. It codes for CASSYSPKRHEYF.

This clonotype was found many times. The chain couples TRBV27 to TRBJ2-1, with 7 nucleotides matching TRBD1. V dropped 0 bases and J dropped 6; count of bases not matched to a gene: 14. The CDR3 loop spans 18 amino acids. Germline V gene data show CDR1 as MNHEY and CDR2 as SMNVEV (reference sequence). The CDR3 DNA is TGTGCCAGCAGTTTATCCCCTAGGACAGGCGCCCGATCCAATGAGCAGTTCTTC. This codes for CASSLSPRTGARSNEQFF.

This sequence joins TRBV3-1 and TRBJ1-1; tentatively, D is TRBD1 (6 bases). Trimming stripped 3 bases from V and 4 bases from J, with 12 bases between. The CDR3 length is 14 residues. CDR1 is LGHDT and CDR2 is YNNKEL in the germline V gene (reference sequence). This chain's CDR3 is CASSQTQGVTEAFF. As DNA, the CDR3 is TGTGCCAGCAGCCAGACACAGGGAGTCACTGAAGCTTTCTTT. Full variable domain (outside the CDR3, taken from reference TRBV3-1 and TRBJ1-1): DTAVSQTPKYLVTQMGNDKSIKCEQNLGHDTMYWYKQDSKKFLKIMFSYNNKELIINETVPNRFSPKSPDKAHLNLHINSLELGDSAVYFCASSQTQGVTEAFFGQGTRLTVV.

V is TRBV10-3 and J is TRBJ2-2, with TRBD1 matching 7 bases. Germline V lookup: CDR1 ENHRY, CDR2 SYGVKD. CDR3 length: 16 amino acids. Trimming took 4 bases from V and 2 from J; bases not matched to a gene: 7. The CDR3 protein is CAISGQGKDNTGELFF. The CDR3 nucleotides read TGTGCCATCAGTGGACAGGGAAAGGATAACACCGGGGAGCTGTTTTTT.

The gene calls are TRBV5-1 and TRBJ2-3; D unclear. The V end lost 0 bases, the J end lost 9 bases, and 11 bases lay between the germline ends. Looked up from germline, CDR1 is SGHRS and CDR2 is YFSETQ. The CDR3 spans 13 residues. CDR3 amino acids: CASSLGVGSTQYF. CDR3 nucleotide sequence: TGCGCCAGCAGCTTGGGGGTAGGATCGACGCAGTATTTT.

The table lists this clonotype with a few counts. The chain has TRBV25-1 and TRBJ2-5, with a tentative D call TRBD1 (6 bases). Germline assignment: CDR1 MGHDK and CDR2 SYGVNS. The CDR3 sequence is 14 residues long. Trimming cost V 2 bases and J 4 bases, with 11 bases left between them. The CDR3 region is CASSEGGSPETQYF. CDR3 coding DNA: TGTGCCAGCAGTGAAGGGGGCAGCCCAGAGACCCAGTACTTC.

The chain couples TRBV11-3 to TRBJ2-1; no clear D. V shed 1 base and J shed 6 bases, with 4 bases lying between them. Germline lookup yields CDR1 SGHNT and CDR2 YENEEA. This CDR3 contains 12 residues. The CDR3, as DNA: TGTGCCAGCAGCTTAGGCGTCAATGAGCAGTTCTTC. Its protein is CASSLGVNEQFF. The full variable domain, rest sourced from reference TRBV11-3 and TRBJ2-1, is EAGVVQSPRYKIIEKKQPVAFWCNPISGHNTLYWYLQNLGQGPELLIRYENEEAVDDSQLPKDRFSAERLKGVDSTLKIQPAELGDSAVYLCASSLGVNEQFFGPGTRLTVL.

This chain uses TRBV3-1 with TRBJ2-7; the D is unclear. The germline V gene has CDR1 LGHDT and CDR2 YNNKEL (reference sequence). The CDR3 has 14 residues. Trimming stripped 0 bases from V and 3 bases from J, with 9 bases between. This chain's CDR3 is CASSQDRGLYEQYF. Written as DNA, the CDR3 is TGTGCCAGCAGCCAAGATAGAGGCCTCTACGAGCAGTACTTC.

This clonotype came up a few times. The chain employs TRBV28 and TRBJ2-7; no reliable D call. The CDR3 extends over 14 amino acids. Between the trimmed V and J ends, which lost 3 bases and 2 bases, there was a span of 11 bases. Germline CDR1 MDHEN, CDR2 SYDVKM. The CDR3 protein is CASSLGSNPYEQYF. The DNA of the CDR3 is TGTGCCAGCAGTTTGGGCTCCAATCCCTACGAGCAGTACTTC.

The chain combines TRBV27 with TRBJ2-7, with unresolved D. Between the trimmed V and J ends, which lost 4 bases and 7 bases, there was a span of 14 bases. The CDR3 totals 13 residues. Germline lookup yields CDR1 MNHEY and CDR2 SMNVEV (reference sequence). The chain's CDR3 is CASSSWTSREQYF. DNA for the CDR3: TGTGCCAGCAGTTCCTGGACCTCCCGGGAGCAGTACTTC.

This rearrangement joins TRBV4-3 to TRBJ1-6; maybe TRBD1 (6 bases). With 0 bases removed from V and 10 bases from J, the gap between germline ends came to 13 bases. The CDR3 covers 15 residues. Germline assignment: CDR1 LGHNA and CDR2 YSLEER. In nucleotides, the CDR3 is TGCGCCAGCAGCCAAGAGATGACAGGCTCCTCACCCCTCCACTTT. It specifies CASSQEMTGSSPLHF.

Many counts were recorded for this clonotype. The chain joins TRBV23-1 to TRBJ1-5, with a possible D match to TRBD1 (5 bases). TRBV23-1 is given ORF status, its function remaining uncertain. The CDR3 contains 15 residues. The ends were cut back, 0 bases at V and 3 bases at J, with 9 bases in the middle. CDR3 DNA: TGCGCCAGCAGTCAATCTGGGGCGGTCAATCAGCCCCAGCATTTT. It translates to CASSQSGAVNQPQHF.

This clonotype was recorded a few times. The chain carries TRBV7-2 and TRBJ1-1; D may be TRBD1 (6 bases). CDR3 length equals 13 residues. Trimming took off 5 bases at V and 3 bases at J, with 10 bases between the two ends. The V gene's germline CDR1 is SGHTA and CDR2 FQGNSA. For the CDR3, the DNA is TGTGCCAGCAGCCGAGGGGGAGACACTGAAGCTTTCTTT. Translation gives CASSRGGDTEAFF.

In its sample, this clonotype was seen a few times. The chain employs TRBV6-6 and TRBJ2-7; 13 bases fit TRBD2. The V and J ends lost 6 bases and 7 bases, in that order; junction bases with no gene match: 15. The germline V gene encodes CDR1 MNHNY and CDR2 SVGAGI (reference sequence). The CDR3 is 17 residues long. For the CDR3, the DNA is TGTGCCAGCAGCTTAACCGGGACTAGCGGGGCTGTCACGGAGCAGTACTTC. Protein sequence: CASSLTGTSGAVTEQYF.

This clonotype was detected a few times. The V gene is TRBV7-2, the J gene TRBJ2-5, with 9 bases that match TRBD2. The germline gives CDR1 SGHTA, CDR2 FQGNSA. This CDR3 region has 16 residues. The trim removed 1 base at V and 1 base at J, leaving 4 bases unmatched. The CDR3 nucleotides read TGTGCCAGCAGCTTAGTAGCGGGGGACTCCCAAGAGACCCAGTACTTC. Encoded protein: CASSLVAGDSQETQYF.